The source of this T cell receptor beta chain is a study of patients and donors after allogeneic stem cell transplantation. The CDR3 covers 19 residues. The germline gives CDR1 SGHTA, CDR2 FQGNSA. V was clipped by 0 bases and J by 0 bases, with 20 bases between them. TCRdb re-derived calls from the RT-PCR reads in MiXCR, one entry per CDR3 protein. This sample has about 160,000 distinct CDR3 sequences, with over 35% found just once. The chain links TRBV7-2 to TRBJ1-2; unclear D gene. This TCR came from a human donor who was either an allogeneic HSCT recipient or a stem cell or donor lymphocyte infusion donor (not recorded which). It is not recorded whose cells these are; they may come from a transplant donor. The sample taken for sequencing was blood, either unsorted or a sorted T cell fraction (not recorded which). Written as DNA, the CDR3 is TGTGCCAGCAGCTTAGCGACACAGACCCATACCAACCCTAACTATGGCTACACCTTC. This translates into CASSLATQTHTNPNYGYTF.